These 14 T cell receptor beta chains originate from one sample sequenced in a study of blood T cell repertoires in COVID-19 (dated by TCRdb to 2020 to 2022). Library preparation was by the immunoSEQ multiplex PCR assay. TCRdb obtained this table from immuneACCESS and retained in-frame rearrangements with V and J assigned. These tables miss some clones; where compared with another copy, unresolved V genes account for less than half of the shortfall, and the remainder is unexplained. Here the sample has more than 250,000 clones; around 90% occur a single time. The ten largest clones capture about 18% of the sample. Material for sequencing was PBMCs or T cells enriched from blood (not recorded which). The receptors here all came from a woman in her twenties or thirties who had recovered from COVID-19.

V gene TRBV27 combines with J gene TRBJ2-7; a possible D gene is TRBD2 (8 bases). CDR1 and CDR2 from the germline V gene are MNHEY and SMNVEV (reference sequence). The CDR3 length is 21 residues. Trimming left V 3 bases short and J 0 bases short, with 30 bases between. The CDR3 here is CASSLYSSSRGAGGLSYEQYF. The CDR3 region has the DNA TGTGCCAGCAGTTTGTACAGCAGCAGCAGGGGGGCGGGAGGCCTCTCCTACGAGCAGTACTTC.

The rearrangement uses TRBV7-2 and TRBJ2-1; D perhaps matches TRBD1 (6 bases). The ends were cut back, 4 bases at V and 4 bases at J, with 17 bases in the middle. The CDR3 covers 16 residues. CDR1 and CDR2 (germline): SGHTA, FQGNSA. CDR3 nucleotides: TGTGCCAGCAGCTCTTGGACAGCCCAGTCTTACAATGAGCAGTTCTTC. Its translation: CASSSWTAQSYNEQFF.

The chain couples TRBV27 to TRBJ1-5; a weak D match, TRBD1 (6 bases). Germline V gene data show CDR1 as MNHEY and CDR2 as SMNVEV (reference sequence). With 6 bases removed from V and 0 bases from J, the gap between germline ends came to 12 bases. CDR3 length: 15 residues. DNA of the CDR3: TGTGCCAGCAGCCTACAGGGCTATAGCAATCAGCCCCAGCATTTT. Translating gives CASSLQGYSNQPQHF.

Note on this clone: Because the CDR3's place on the DNA is in doubt, the DNA is left out and the CDR3 is given as listed by TCRdb. This chain joins TRBV29-1 and TRBJ2-7; the table's D gene call, TRBD1, was not cross checked with the DNA. The CDR3 length equals 16 residues, ends included. The germline CDR1 and CDR2 sequences are SQVTM and ANQGSEA. The CDR3 loop is CSVEDSGQGSLYEQYF.

The rearrangement joins TRBV7-6 to TRBJ2-7; possible D gene TRBD1, 6 bases. Germline assignment: CDR1 SGHVS and CDR2 FNYEAQ. Trimming took off 5 bases at V and 6 bases at J, with 17 bases between the two ends. The CDR3 loop spans 14 amino acids. CDR3 region: CASSTFVGAGEQYF. CDR3 nucleotides: TGTGCCAGCAGCACCTTCGTGGGGGCGGGCGAGCAGTACTTC.

J is TRBJ1-1 and V is TRBV12-3 or TRBV12-4; D is ambiguous. Between the trimmed V and J ends, which lost 3 bases and 3 bases, there was a span of 5 bases. CDR3 length: 12 residues. In DNA form, the CDR3 reads TGTGCCAGCAGTTTCGGGGACACTGAAGCTTTCTTT. Protein sequence: CASSFGDTEAFF.

The rearrangement uses TRBV6-2 or TRBV6-3 and TRBJ1-6; D is uncertain. The CDR3 runs to 15 residues. The germline CDR1 and CDR2 sequences are MNHEY and SVGEGT. V gave up 0 bases and J gave up 8 bases, with 11 bases separating them. The CDR3 protein is CASSYSHPHDSPLHF. In DNA form, the CDR3 reads TGTGCCAGCAGTTACTCCCATCCACATGATTCACCCCTCCACTTT.

This chain uses TRBV5-1 with TRBJ1-4; TRBD1 matches at 7 bases. With V trimmed by 4 bases and J by 7 bases, 19 bases remained unmatched. The germline CDR1 and CDR2 sequences are SGHRS and YFSETQ. The CDR3 runs to 18 residues. CDR3 coding DNA: TGCGCCAGCAGCGCAAGGGACAGCCCCGGAGGAACGCGTGAAAAACTGTTTTTT. Its protein product is CASSARDSPGGTREKLFF.

The chain employs TRBV2 and TRBJ1-2, with D unclear. CDR1 SNHLY and CDR2 FYNNEI come from the germline V gene. The CDR3 totals 11 residues. V was shortened by 4 bases and J by 4 bases, with 4 bases between the two germline ends. The CDR3 nucleotides are TGTGCCAGCAGTGCCAGCTATGGCTACACCTTC. This codes for CASSASYGYTF.

The chain couples TRBV7-2 to TRBJ1-6, with 9 bases that match TRBD1. V was pared by 4 bases and J by 1 base, with 2 bases of the junction left unmatched. This CDR3 has 16 residues. Germline values: CDR1 SGHTA, CDR2 FQGNSA. In DNA form, the CDR3 reads TGTGCCAGCAGCTCGGACAGGGGATCCTATAATTCACCCCTCCACTTT. It specifies CASSSDRGSYNSPLHF.

V usage is TRBV5-1 and J usage is TRBJ1-4; D gene uncertain. V shed 4 bases and J shed 7 bases, with 14 bases lying between them. This CDR3 spans 14 amino acids. From germline, CDR1 is SGHRS and CDR2 YFSETQ. The CDR3 region is CASSLTTGGEKLFF. CDR3 bases: TGCGCCAGCAGCCTAACGACGGGTGGTGAAAAACTGTTTTTT.

V gene TRBV29-1 combines with J gene TRBJ2-3; TRBD1 matches at 7 bases. The length of the CDR3 is 15 residues. The J segment lost 4 bases and the V segment lost 4 bases, leaving 11 bases of the junction unmatched. Germline V CDR1 and CDR2: SQVTM, ANQGSEA. The CDR3 sequence: CSVATGDHPADTQYF. The CDR3 region has the DNA TGCAGCGTTGCAACAGGGGACCACCCCGCAGATACGCAGTATTTT.

The rearrangement links TRBV10-3 to TRBJ1-2; 9 bases fit TRBD1. CDR1 and CDR2 (germline): ENHRY, SYGVKD. The CDR3 consists of 14 residues. The V segment lost 6 bases and the J segment 3 bases; nucleotides outside the gene matches: 5. CDR3 residues: CAIRPTGGDYGYTF. Written as DNA, the CDR3 is TGTGCCATCAGACCCACAGGGGGCGACTATGGCTACACCTTC.

This chain uses TRBV7-9 with TRBJ2-3; TRBD2 matches 10 bases. There are 18 residues in the CDR3. V shed 3 bases, J shed 1 base, and the junction held 10 bases outside the gene matches. CDR1 is SEHNR, CDR2 FQNEAQ, per germline (reference sequence). The CDR3 region has the DNA TGTGCCAGCAGCTTTCTAGCGGGGGCCCTCGGGGGCACAGATACGCAGTATTTT. This sequence encodes CASSFLAGALGGTDTQYF. Full variable domain (missing parts from reference TRBV7-9 and TRBJ2-3): DTGVSQNPRHKITKRGQNVTFRCDPISEHNRLYWYRQTLGQGPEFLTYFQNEAQLEKSRLLSDRFSAERPKGSFSTLEIQRTEQGDSAMYLCASSFLAGALGGTDTQYFGPGTRLTVL.